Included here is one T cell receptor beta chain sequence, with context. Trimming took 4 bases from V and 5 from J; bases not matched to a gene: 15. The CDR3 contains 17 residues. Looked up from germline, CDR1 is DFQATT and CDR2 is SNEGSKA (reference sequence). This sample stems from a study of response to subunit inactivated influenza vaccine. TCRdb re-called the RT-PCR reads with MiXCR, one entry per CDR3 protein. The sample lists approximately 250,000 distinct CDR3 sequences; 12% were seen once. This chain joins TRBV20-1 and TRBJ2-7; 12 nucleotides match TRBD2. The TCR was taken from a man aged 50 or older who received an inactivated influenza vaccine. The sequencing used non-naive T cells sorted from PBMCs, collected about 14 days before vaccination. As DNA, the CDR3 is TGCAGTGCTAAACCTCTGCCGACTAGCGGGAGAGGGAACGAGCAGTACTTC. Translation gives CSAKPLPTSGRGNEQYF.